Described below is a single TCR beta chain sequence and its context. Profiling relied on immunoSEQ multiplex PCR, and the TCRdb table lists in-frame clones only, not all of them. In the table there are about 150,000 clones, 75% to 90% of which are singletons. From the roughly 120-subject validation cohort, which was separate from the roughly 680-subject first cohort, the donors were drawn. The data are from a study of cytomegalovirus exposure and HLA in healthy donors. Study information: A later analysis reported the roughly 130 validation repertoires used the same platform as the 666 first-cohort repertoires.

The TCR was taken from a woman between 18 and 29 years old in good health and CMV-seropositive. The sequenced sample was PBMCs.

CDR3 nucleotides: TGTGCCAGCAGCTTAGTGTGGCAGGGGGCCTACAATGAGCAGTTCTTC. Residues: CASSLVWQGAYNEQFF. This chain links TRBV7-6 with TRBJ2-1; TRBD1 matches 7 bases. Germline CDR1 reads SGHVS; CDR2 reads FNYEAQ. The CDR3 is 16 residues long. Trimming cost V 1 base and J 2 bases; bases outside gene matches: 5.